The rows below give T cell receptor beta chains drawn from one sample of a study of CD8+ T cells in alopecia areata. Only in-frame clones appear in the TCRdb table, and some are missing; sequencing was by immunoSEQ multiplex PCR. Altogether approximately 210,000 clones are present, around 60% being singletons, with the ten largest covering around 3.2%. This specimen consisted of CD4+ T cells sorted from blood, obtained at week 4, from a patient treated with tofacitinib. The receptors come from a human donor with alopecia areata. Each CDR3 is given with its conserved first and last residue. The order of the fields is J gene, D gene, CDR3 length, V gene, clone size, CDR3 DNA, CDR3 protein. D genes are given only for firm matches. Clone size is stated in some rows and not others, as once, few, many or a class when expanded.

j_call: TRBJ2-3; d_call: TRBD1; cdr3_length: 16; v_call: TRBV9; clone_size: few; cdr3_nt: TGTGCCAGCAGCGTAGCTGACAGGGGCTTCCCAGATACGCAGTATTTT; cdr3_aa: CASSVADRGFPDTQYF
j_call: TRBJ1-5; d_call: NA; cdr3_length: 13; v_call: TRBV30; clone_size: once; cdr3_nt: TGTGCCGCCCGCACAGGGTTGGATCAGCCCCAGCATTTT; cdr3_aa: CAARTGLDQPQHF
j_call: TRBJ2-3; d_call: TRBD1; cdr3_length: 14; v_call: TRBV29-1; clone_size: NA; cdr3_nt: TGCAGCGTTGATTCGACAGGGGGGGGAGATACGCAGTATTTT; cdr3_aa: CSVDSTGGGDTQYF
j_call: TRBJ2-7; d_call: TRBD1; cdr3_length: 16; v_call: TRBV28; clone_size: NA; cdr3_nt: TGTGCCAGCAGTTTAAATCGGTTGGACAGGGTTTACGAGCAGTACTTC; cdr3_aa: CASSLNRLDRVYEQYF
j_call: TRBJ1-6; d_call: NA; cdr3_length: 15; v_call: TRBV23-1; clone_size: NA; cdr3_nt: TGCGCCAGCAGTCACCCGGGGCCCATTAATTCACCCCTCCACTTT; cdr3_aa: CASSHPGPINSPLHF
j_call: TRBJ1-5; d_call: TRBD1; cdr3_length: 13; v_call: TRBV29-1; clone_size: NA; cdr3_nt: TGCAGCGTCGGGACAGGGCCCAATCAGCCCCAGCATTTT; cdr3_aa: CSVGTGPNQPQHF
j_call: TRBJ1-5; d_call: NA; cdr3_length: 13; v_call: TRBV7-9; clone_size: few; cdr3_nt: TGTGCCAGCAGCAACCACCAGGATCAGCCCCAGCATTTT; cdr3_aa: CASSNHQDQPQHF
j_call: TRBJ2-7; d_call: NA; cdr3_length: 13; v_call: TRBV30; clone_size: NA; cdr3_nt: TGTGCCTACACAGGGAGGGGCTCCTACGAGCAGTACTTC; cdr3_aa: CAYTGRGSYEQYF
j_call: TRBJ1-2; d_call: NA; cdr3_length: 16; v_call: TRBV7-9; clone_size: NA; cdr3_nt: TGTGCCAGCAGCCCAAACCGGGACCCCCGTTTCTATGGCTACACCTTC; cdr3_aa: CASSPNRDPRFYGYTF
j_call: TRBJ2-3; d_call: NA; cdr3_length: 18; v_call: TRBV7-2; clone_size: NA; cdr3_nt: TGTGCCAGCAGCCCGGGGACGGCTGCCAGACGAAGCACAGATACGCAGTATTTT; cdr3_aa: CASSPGTAARRSTDTQYF
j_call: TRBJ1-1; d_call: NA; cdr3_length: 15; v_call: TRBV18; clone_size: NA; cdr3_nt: TGTGCCAGCTCCTACGGCCAGGTCGGAAACACTGAAGCTTTCTTT; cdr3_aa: CASSYGQVGNTEAFF
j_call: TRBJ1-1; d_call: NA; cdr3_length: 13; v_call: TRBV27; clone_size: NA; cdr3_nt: TGTGCCAGCAGTGGGGGGCGGACTGAGCAAGCTTTCTTT; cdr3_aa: CASSGGRTEQAFF
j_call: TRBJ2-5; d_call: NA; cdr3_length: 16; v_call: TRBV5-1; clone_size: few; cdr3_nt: TGCGCCAGCAGCTCAATTCCGGGGCCGATCCGAGAGACCCAGTACTTC; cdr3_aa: CASSSIPGPIRETQYF
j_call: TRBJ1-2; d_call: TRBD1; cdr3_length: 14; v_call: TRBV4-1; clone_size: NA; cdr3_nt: TGCGCCAGCAGCCGAGAGGACAGGGATCATGGCTACACCTTC; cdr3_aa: CASSREDRDHGYTF
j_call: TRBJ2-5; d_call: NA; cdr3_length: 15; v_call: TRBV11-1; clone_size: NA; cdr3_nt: TGTGCCAGCAGCTTAGATACAGGGAGGGAGGAGACCCAGTACTTC; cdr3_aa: CASSLDTGREETQYF
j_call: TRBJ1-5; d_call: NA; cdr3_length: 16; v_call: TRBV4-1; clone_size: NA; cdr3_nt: TGCGCCAGCAGCCAAAGGACAGTGCCTAGCAATCAGCCCCAGCATTTT; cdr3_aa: CASSQRTVPSNQPQHF
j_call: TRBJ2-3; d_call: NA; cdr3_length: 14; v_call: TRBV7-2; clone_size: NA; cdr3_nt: TGTGCCAGCAGCCTCTTACCCCGCACAGATACGCAGTATTTT; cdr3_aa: CASSLLPRTDTQYF
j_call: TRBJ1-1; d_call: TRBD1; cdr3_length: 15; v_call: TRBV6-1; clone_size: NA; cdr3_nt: TGTGCCAGCAGTGAATACAGGGGGCGGGGAGCTGAAGCTTTCTTT; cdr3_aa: CASSEYRGRGAEAFF
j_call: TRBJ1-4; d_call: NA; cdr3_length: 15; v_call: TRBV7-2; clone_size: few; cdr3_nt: TGTGCCAGCAGCCCAATGACAGCTCAAAATGAAAAACTGTTTTTT; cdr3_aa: CASSPMTAQNEKLFF
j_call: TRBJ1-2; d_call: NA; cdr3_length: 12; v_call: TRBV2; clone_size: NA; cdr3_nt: TGTGCCAGCAGTGCCAGGGAATGGGGCTACACCTTC; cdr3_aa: CASSAREWGYTF
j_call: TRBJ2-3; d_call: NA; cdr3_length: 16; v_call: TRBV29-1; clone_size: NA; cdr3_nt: TGCAGCGTTTTTGTGAGTCGGACTGCTCTCGGGGATACGCAGTATTTT; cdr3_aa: CSVFVSRTALGDTQYF
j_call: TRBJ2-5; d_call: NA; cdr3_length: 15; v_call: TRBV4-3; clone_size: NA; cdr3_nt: TGCGCCAGCAGCCCATACGCCTCCTTCCAAGAGACCCAGTACTTC; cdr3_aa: CASSPYASFQETQYF
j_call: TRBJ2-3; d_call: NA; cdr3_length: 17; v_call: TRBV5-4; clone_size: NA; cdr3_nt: TGTGCCAGCAGCTTAAGAGAGGGGCTGAGGGCGACAGATACGCAGTATTTT; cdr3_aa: CASSLREGLRATDTQYF
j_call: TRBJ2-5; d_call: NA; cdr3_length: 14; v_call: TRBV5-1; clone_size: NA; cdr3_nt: TGCGCCAGCAGCTTGTCCCCCGGCGGAGAGACCCAGTACTTC; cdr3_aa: CASSLSPGGETQYF
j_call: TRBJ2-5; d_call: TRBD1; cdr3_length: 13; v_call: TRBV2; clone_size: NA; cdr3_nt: TGTGCCAGCAAGGTGGACAGGGAAGAGACCCAGTACTTC; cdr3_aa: CASKVDREETQYF
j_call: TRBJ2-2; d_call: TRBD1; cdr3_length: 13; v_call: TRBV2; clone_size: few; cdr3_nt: TGTGCCAGCAGTGGGACAGGGGCCGGGGAGCTGTTTTTT; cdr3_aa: CASSGTGAGELFF
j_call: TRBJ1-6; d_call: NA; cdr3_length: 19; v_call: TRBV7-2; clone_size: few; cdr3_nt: TGTGCCAGCAGCTTAGAAAGACAAGCGGCTTTTGACGGGGATTCACCCCTCCACTTT; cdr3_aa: CASSLERQAAFDGDSPLHF
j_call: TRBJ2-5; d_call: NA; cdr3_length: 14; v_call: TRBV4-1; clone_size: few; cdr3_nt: TGCGCCAGCAGACGGACAGACAACCAAGAGACCCAGTACTTC; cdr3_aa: CASRRTDNQETQYF
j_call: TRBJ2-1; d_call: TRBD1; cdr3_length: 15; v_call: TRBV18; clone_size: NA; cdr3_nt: TGTGCCAGCGACAGCAGGGGGAATTCCTACAATGAGCAGTTCTTC; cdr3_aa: CASDSRGNSYNEQFF
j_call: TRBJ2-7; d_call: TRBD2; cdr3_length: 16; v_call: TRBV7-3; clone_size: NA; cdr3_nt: TGTGCCAGCAGCTTAGTAGGGACTAGCGCGTCCTACGAGCAGTACTTC; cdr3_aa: CASSLVGTSASYEQYF
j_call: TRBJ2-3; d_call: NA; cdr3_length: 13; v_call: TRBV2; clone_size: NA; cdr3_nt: TGTGCCAGCAGTGGGAATGGGGCGGATACGCAGTATTTT; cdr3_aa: CASSGNGADTQYF
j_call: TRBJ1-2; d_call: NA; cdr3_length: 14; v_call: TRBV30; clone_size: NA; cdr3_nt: TGTGCCTGCCTCTTAGGGCCAACTATGGATGGCTACACCTTC; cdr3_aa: CACLLGPTMDGYTF
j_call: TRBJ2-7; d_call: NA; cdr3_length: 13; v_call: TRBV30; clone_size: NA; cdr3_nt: TGTGCCTGGATCAAGGCCGGGGGCTACGAGCAGTACTTC; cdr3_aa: CAWIKAGGYEQYF
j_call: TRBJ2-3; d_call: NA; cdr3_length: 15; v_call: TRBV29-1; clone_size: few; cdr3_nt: TGCAGCGTTTTCCTGGGGGCAGCTAGCACAGATACGCAGTATTTT; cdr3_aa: CSVFLGAASTDTQYF
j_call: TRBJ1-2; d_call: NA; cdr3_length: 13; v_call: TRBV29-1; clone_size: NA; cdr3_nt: TGCAGCGTTGTTTTGCTAGGAAACTATGGCTACACCTTC; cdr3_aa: CSVVLLGNYGYTF
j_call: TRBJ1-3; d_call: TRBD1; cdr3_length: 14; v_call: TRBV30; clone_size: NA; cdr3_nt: TGTGCCTTCCTCAACCGGGACAGGGGCAACACCATATATTTT; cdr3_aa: CAFLNRDRGNTIYF
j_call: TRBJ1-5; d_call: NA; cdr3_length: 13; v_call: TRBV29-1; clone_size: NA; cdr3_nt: TGCAGCGTTGCCACCAGCCCTAATCAGCCCCAGCATTTT; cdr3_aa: CSVATSPNQPQHF
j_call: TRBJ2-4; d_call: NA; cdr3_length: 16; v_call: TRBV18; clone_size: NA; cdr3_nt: TGTGCCAGCTCACTCCAGGCCGCGGCCCAGGGTGGCATTCAGTACTTC; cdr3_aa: CASSLQAAAQGGIQYF
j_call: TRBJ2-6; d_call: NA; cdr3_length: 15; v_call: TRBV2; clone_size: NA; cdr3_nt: TGTGCCAGCAGCCCTCTCTTCCCCGGGGCCAACGTCCTGACTTTC; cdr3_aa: CASSPLFPGANVLTF
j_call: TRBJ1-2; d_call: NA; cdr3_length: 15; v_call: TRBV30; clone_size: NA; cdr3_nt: TGTGCCTGGAGTATCAGGGGTCCAGCTAACTATGGCTACACCTTC; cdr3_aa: CAWSIRGPANYGYTF
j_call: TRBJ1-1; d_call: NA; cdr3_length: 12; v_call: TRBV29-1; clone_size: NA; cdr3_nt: TGCAGCGCTGGGACGGTGAACACTGAAGCTTTCTTT; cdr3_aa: CSAGTVNTEAFF
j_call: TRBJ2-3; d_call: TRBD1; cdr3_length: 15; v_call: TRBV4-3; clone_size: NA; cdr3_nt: TGCGCCAGCAGCCAACGGGACAGAGGCACAGATACGCAGTATTTT; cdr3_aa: CASSQRDRGTDTQYF